This is a list of T cell receptor beta chains from one sample in a study of T cells after yellow fever vaccination. TCRdb fed the 5' RACE reads into MiXCR, producing one record per CDR3 protein. The sample has hundreds of thousands of distinct CDR3 sequences; 21% are singletons. Sequences were derived from PBMCs, sampled approximately 22 days after the first yellow fever vaccination. These receptors were obtained from a man between 18 and 35 years old who received the YFV17D yellow fever vaccine. The CDR3 runs from the conserved cysteine through the conserved F or W. A D gene is named only where the DNA matches it firmly. The listing skips clone size in some rows; elsewhere it reads once, few, many or a size class.

d_call: TRBD2; j_call: TRBJ2-5; v_call: TRBV24-1; clone_size: .; cdr3_nt: TGTGCCACCAGTGAAGGGGAGGGAGAGACCCAGTACTTC; cdr3_aa: CATSEGEGETQYF
d_call: .; j_call: TRBJ1-1; v_call: TRBV14; clone_size: few; cdr3_nt: TGTGCCAGCAGCCAAGATTTGGGCAGCGGGAACACTGAAGCTTTCTTT; cdr3_aa: CASSQDLGSGNTEAFF
d_call: .; j_call: TRBJ1-6; v_call: TRBV3-1; clone_size: few; cdr3_nt: TGTGCCAGCAGCCAAGAGAACGGGCCCGGATCACCCCTCCACTTT; cdr3_aa: CASSQENGPGSPLHF
d_call: .; j_call: TRBJ2-1; v_call: TRBV28; clone_size: .; cdr3_nt: TGTGCCACTATGAAACGACGGAGCTCCTACAATGAGCAGTTCTTC; cdr3_aa: CATMKRRSSYNEQFF
d_call: .; j_call: TRBJ1-3; v_call: TRBV4-2; clone_size: .; cdr3_nt: TGTGCCAGCAGCCAAGATGTCACAAGGAACTCTGGAAACACCATATATTTT; cdr3_aa: CASSQDVTRNSGNTIYF
d_call: TRBD1; j_call: TRBJ2-3; v_call: TRBV15; clone_size: .; cdr3_nt: TGTGCCACCAGCAGGGTGACAGGGGGCGCAGATACGCAGTATTTT; cdr3_aa: CATSRVTGGADTQYF
d_call: TRBD2; j_call: TRBJ2-5; v_call: TRBV20-1; clone_size: few; cdr3_nt: TGCAGTGCTGCGACTAGCGGGGTAGAGACCCAGTACTTC; cdr3_aa: CSAATSGVETQYF
d_call: TRBD1; j_call: TRBJ2-1; v_call: TRBV5-1; clone_size: .; cdr3_nt: TGCGCCAGCAGAAGAACCGGGACAGGGTCAAATGAGCAGTTCTTC; cdr3_aa: CASRRTGTGSNEQFF
d_call: .; j_call: TRBJ2-7; v_call: TRBV10-3; clone_size: .; cdr3_nt: TGTGCCATCAGCGACCCGATAGGCAACGAGCAGTACTTC; cdr3_aa: CAISDPIGNEQYF
d_call: TRBD2; j_call: TRBJ2-1; v_call: TRBV29-1; clone_size: few; cdr3_nt: TGCAGCGTTGCTGGGCTAGCGGATTACAATGAGCAGTTCTTC; cdr3_aa: CSVAGLADYNEQFF
d_call: .; j_call: TRBJ1-6; v_call: TRBV6-1; clone_size: .; cdr3_nt: TGTGCCAGCAGTGAATTAGGGATTTATAATTCACCCCTCCACTTT; cdr3_aa: CASSELGIYNSPLHF
d_call: .; j_call: TRBJ1-1; v_call: TRBV25-1; clone_size: .; cdr3_nt: TGTGCCAGCAGAGGACGAAGGAACACTGAAGCTTTCTTT; cdr3_aa: CASRGRRNTEAFF
d_call: TRBD2; j_call: TRBJ2-5; v_call: TRBV5-1; clone_size: .; cdr3_nt: TGCGCCAGCAGCGGCGGACTAGCGGGGAAGGAGACCCAGTACTTC; cdr3_aa: CASSGGLAGKETQYF
d_call: TRBD1; j_call: TRBJ2-1; v_call: TRBV9; clone_size: .; cdr3_nt: TGTGCCAGCAGCGTGGCGACAGGGGTCTTGGATGAGCAGTTCTTC; cdr3_aa: CASSVATGVLDEQFF